The entry that follows covers one T cell receptor beta chain sequence. This CDR3 contains 12 residues. Looked up from germline, CDR1 is MNHEY and CDR2 is SVGEGT. The ends lost 5 bases at V and 4 bases at J; junction bases unmatched: 0. These data originate in a study of blood T cell repertoires in COVID-19. Study background: There were acute and convalescent COVID-19 samples, and they came from the United States, Italy and Spain. The analysed material was cDNA or gDNA that came from T cells, B-cell-depleted T cells, or PBMCs.

Authors' analysis steps: Reference gene primers were amplified, and this amplification served to estimate nucleated cell counts. Libraries were prepared by immunoSEQ multiplex PCR; TCRdb keeps only in-frame clonotypes and omits some of them. Clone size and V and J calls were adopted from that table, with D and trimming inferred from the DNA. Here the sample spans about 90,000 clones, 76% being singletons. The sequenced sample was peripheral blood. This TCR was recovered from a man aged 65 to 79 with acute or convalescent COVID-19. The rearrangement joins TRBV6-2 or TRBV6-3 to TRBJ1-2; TRBD1 matches 8 bases. CDR3 region: CASSQGAYGYTF. The CDR3 region has the DNA TGTGCCAGCAGTCAGGGGGCCTATGGCTACACCTTC.